One T cell receptor (beta chain) is described in this entry. The immunoSEQ assay was v3. Sequencing depth was approximately 2 million read pairs for survey level, roughly 4.5-6 million for deep. Sequencing was performed with immunoSEQ multiplex PCR; in TCRdb, only in-frame clones are kept and a portion is missing. The table lists tens of thousands of clones, 80% to 90% of them singletons, with 4% to 6% in the top ten. Time point specified: pre-treatment sample, taken before nivolumab and TIL therapy. This sample is part of a study of TIL therapy for anti-PD-1-resistant metastatic lung cancer. Study at large: Patients then received nivolumab; progressors got lymphodepletion, TIL and IL-2. Most patients had lung adenocarcinoma; a few tumors were EGFR-mutant, two ALK-rearranged; half smoked currently or formerly. Tumors carried a median roughly 1.6 non-synonymous mutations per megabase.

From germline, CDR1 is KGHSH and CDR2 LQKENI. V lost 0 bases and J lost 0, with 11 bases in between. The CDR3 has 16 amino acids. The TCR comes from a person aged 25 to 80 with non-small cell lung cancer. The sample in question was blood, obtained at baseline. The V call is TRBV18, the J call TRBJ1-2; the D gene is possibly TRBD1 (5 bases). This CDR3 is CASSPPAGRANYGYTF. The CDR3 nucleotides are TGTGCCAGCTCACCACCCGCAGGGCGAGCTAACTATGGCTACACCTTC.